The 27 T cell receptor beta chains given below trace back to one sample, sequenced in a study of shared clonotypes between healthy human individuals. This table comes from immunoSEQ multiplex PCR, and its TCRdb copy is limited to in-frame clones, with some not included. Found here are roughly 2.5 million clones, just over 90% of them singletons; the top ten hold 0.13% to 0.15%. Sequenced: naive CD4+ T cells sorted from blood. Subset: CD45RA+ positively selected. The source is a man between 18 and 35 years old in good health.

A word on this clone: Other DNA sequences in the sample encode the same CDR3. This chain joins TRBV7-9 and TRBJ1-2, with D tentatively TRBD1 (6 bases). V gave up 5 bases and J gave up 8 bases, with 9 bases separating them. Germline CDR1 reads SEHNR; CDR2 reads FQNEAQ (reference sequence). The CDR3 has 11 amino acids. The CDR3 reads CASSRGDGYTF. The CDR3 coding sequence is TGTGCCAGCAGCAGGGGGGACGGCTACACCTTC. Combining the CDR3 with reference TRBV7-9 and TRBJ1-2 gives the whole variable domain DTGVSQNPRHKITKRGQNVTFRCDPISEHNRLYWYRQTLGQGPEFLTYFQNEAQLEKSRLLSDRFSAERPKGSFSTLEIQRTEQGDSAMYLCASSRGDGYTFGSGTRLTVV.

This rearrangement joins TRBV2 to TRBJ2-5; D gene unclear. The CDR3 has 15 residues. V was trimmed by 2 bases and J by 5 bases, leaving 15 bases between them. Germline CDR1 is SNHLY and CDR2 is FYNNEI. The CDR3 loop is CASSEQSLGRETQYF. The CDR3 region has the DNA TGTGCCAGCAGTGAACAGTCCCTTGGCCGGGAGACCCAGTACTTC.

A word on this clone: The same CDR3 also results from other DNA sequences found in this sample. The chain carries TRBV20-1 and TRBJ2-3; the D is unclear. Germline values: CDR1 DFQATT, CDR2 SNEGSKA (reference sequence). V was clipped by 2 bases and J by 4 bases, with 4 bases between them. This CDR3 comprises 11 residues. This CDR3 reads CSARIADTQYF. In nucleotides, the CDR3 is TGCAGTGCTAGAATCGCAGATACGCAGTATTTT.

To note about this clone: Additional DNA sequences in this sample encode the identical CDR3. The chain joins TRBV6-5 to TRBJ2-3, with D unclear. Germline V CDR1 and CDR2: MNHEY, SVGAGI. The CDR3 consists of 13 residues. Trimming pared 5 bases from V and 0 bases from J, leaving 6 bases between. CDR3 bases: TGTGCCAGCAGTCGTCTGAGCACAGATACGCAGTATTTT. Protein sequence: CASSRLSTDTQYF.

The rearrangement uses TRBV6-5 and TRBJ2-2; D possibly matches TRBD1 or TRBD2 (6 bases each). Germline V gene sequence: CDR1 MNHEY, CDR2 SVGAGI. V lost 8 bases and J 1 base, leaving 14 bases between the germline ends. CDR3 length: 15 residues. The CDR3 DNA reads as TGTGCCAGCGCCCCCCGGGGGCGGAACACCGGGGAGCTGTTTTTT. Protein product: CASAPRGRNTGELFF.

DNA for the CDR3: TGTGCCAGCAGCAGGGGGACAGGGGATGCCTATGGCTACACCTTC. It codes for CASSRGTGDAYGYTF. The chain joins TRBV21-1 to TRBJ1-2; TRBD1, the table's D call, was not compared with the DNA. TRBV21-1 is labeled a pseudogene. The CDR3 sequence is 15 residues long.

This clone was observed a single time. The V and J genes are TRBV18 and TRBJ1-2; D is unresolved. V was clipped by 0 bases and J by 3 bases, with 8 bases between them. CDR1 is KGHSH, CDR2 LQKENI, per germline. The CDR3 contains 14 residues. DNA for the CDR3: TGTGCCAGCTCACCACCAGATGCTCACTATGGCTACACCTTC. It is translated as CASSPPDAHYGYTF.

This chain uses TRBV18 with TRBJ1-4; 7 nucleotides line up with TRBD1. The CDR3 contains 15 residues. CDR1 is KGHSH and CDR2 is LQKENI in the germline V gene. V gave up 2 bases and J gave up 4 bases; unmatched junction bases: 4. DNA of the CDR3: TGTGCCAGCTCACCATTCGGGACAGTTAATGAAAAACTGTTTTTT. It is translated as CASSPFGTVNEKLFF.

This clone has only one observation. The CDR3 nucleotides are TGTGCCAGCAGTTCCTACGCCGGGACAGGGACCTACGAGCAGTACTTC. Protein: CASSSYAGTGTYEQYF. This chain uses TRBV27 with TRBJ2-7; TRBD1 matches 9 bases. The CDR3 length is 16 residues. Per germline, CDR1 MNHEY and CDR2 SMNVEV (reference sequence). V was clipped by 4 bases and J by 2 bases; unmatched bases: 9.

This chain connects TRBV6-5 to TRBJ2-7, with D possibly being TRBD1 (6 bases). CDR3 length: 15 amino acids. CDR1 is MNHEY and CDR2 is SVGAGI in the germline V gene. The ends were cut back, 6 bases at V and 3 bases at J, with 18 bases in the middle. The CDR3 protein is CASSFAWDKNYEQYF. The CDR3 bases are TGTGCCAGCAGCTTTGCCTGGGACAAGAACTACGAGCAGTACTTC.

The V and J genes are TRBV4-2 and TRBJ2-1; the D gene is possibly TRBD2 (6 bases). The CDR3 consists of 17 residues. Germline V gives CDR1 LGHNA, CDR2 YNFKEQ. Trimming left V 2 bases short and J 4 bases short, with 18 bases between. The CDR3 sequence: CASSQSVARTTYNEQFF. The CDR3 nucleotides read TGTGCCAGCAGCCAAAGTGTAGCGCGGACTACTTACAATGAGCAGTTCTTC.

This clone was detected only once. V and J are TRBV30 and TRBJ1-2, with a weak D call TRBD1 (6 bases). The V gene's germline CDR1 is GTSNPN and CDR2 SVGIG (reference sequence). There are 13 residues in the CDR3. V lost 1 base and J 12 bases, leaving 18 bases between the germline ends. CDR3 loop: CAWSGQGHQLNTF. CDR3 DNA: TGTGCCTGGAGTGGTCAGGGACATCAACTCAACACCTTC.

The rearrangement links TRBV10-3 to TRBJ1-2, with D tentatively TRBD1 (5 bases). The V end lost 5 bases, the J end lost 1 base, and 11 bases lay between the germline ends. Looked up from germline, CDR1 is ENHRY and CDR2 is SYGVKD. The CDR3 has 14 amino acids. CDR3 sequence reads: CAISSGYDNYGYTF. In DNA form, the CDR3 reads TGTGCCATCAGTTCAGGGTACGATAACTATGGCTACACCTTC.

The V call is TRBV28, the J call TRBJ1-6, with unresolved D. Germline CDR1 and CDR2: MDHEN and SYDVKM. The CDR3 is made up of 18 amino acids. The V and J ends lost 3 bases and 0 bases respectively, with 15 bases between them. CDR3 amino acids: CASSFKSTVFSYNSPLHF. The CDR3, as DNA: TGTGCCAGCAGTTTTAAGTCCACGGTTTTCTCCTATAATTCACCCCTCCACTTT.

V and J are TRBV6-1 and TRBJ2-1; the D call may be TRBD1 or TRBD2 (7 bases each). Germline V gene lookup returns CDR1 MNHNS and CDR2 SASEGT. This CDR3 is built from 14 residues. Trimming shortened V by 7 bases and J by 8 bases, and 18 bases separated the two germline ends. DNA of the CDR3: TGTGCCAGCAACCGGGACAGCGGGATGTATGAGCAGTTCTTC. It is translated as CASNRDSGMYEQFF.

Details on this clone: The identical CDR3 is also encoded by other nucleotide sequences in the sample. CDR3 DNA: TGTGCCAGCAGCTTAGGGCTAGCTACAGATACGCAGTATTTT. It specifies CASSLGLATDTQYF. J is TRBJ2-3 and V is TRBV11-2, with D possibly being TRBD2 (5 bases). V lost 1 base to trimming and J lost 3 bases, with 8 bases between them. This CDR3 comprises 14 residues. Germline-derived CDR1 and CDR2 are SGHAT and FQNNGV.

The rearrangement links TRBV21-1 to TRBJ2-7; the D call TRBD2 from the table was never checked on the DNA. TRBV21-1 represents a pseudogene. The CDR3 is made up of 15 amino acids. CDR3: CASSKHDWGAYEQYF. CDR3 sequence (DNA): TGTGCCAGCAGCAAGCATGATTGGGGGGCCTACGAGCAGTACTTC.

As concerns this clone: This CDR3 is also generated by other DNA sequences in the sample. The chain joins TRBV7-9 to TRBJ2-5; 12 nucleotides line up with TRBD2. The germline CDR1 and CDR2 sequences are SEHNR and FQNEAQ (reference sequence). The CDR3 is made up of 14 amino acids. V was pared by 5 bases and J by 4 bases, with 2 bases of the junction left unmatched. The CDR3 reads CASSPGLAGETQYF. CDR3 DNA sequence: TGTGCCAGCAGCCCGGGACTAGCGGGAGAGACCCAGTACTTC. Variable domain in full (rest from reference TRBV7-9 and TRBJ2-5): DTGVSQNPRHKITKRGQNVTFRCDPISEHNRLYWYRQTLGQGPEFLTYFQNEAQLEKSRLLSDRFSAERPKGSFSTLEIQRTEQGDSAMYLCASSPGLAGETQYFGPGTRLLVL.

This chain uses TRBV5-6 with TRBJ1-1, with D uncertain. This CDR3 has 16 residues. Trimming pared 1 base from V and 0 bases from J, leaving 13 bases between. Per germline, CDR1 SGHDT and CDR2 YYEEEE. The CDR3 sequence: CASSLYRVLMNTEAFF. DNA of the CDR3: TGTGCCAGCAGCTTGTATAGGGTCCTCATGAACACTGAAGCTTTCTTT. Combining the CDR3 with reference TRBV5-6 and TRBJ1-1 gives the whole variable domain DAGVTQSPTHLIKTRGQQVTLRCSPKSGHDTVSWYQQALGQGPQFIFQYYEEEERQRGNFPDRFSGHQFPNYSSELNVNALLLGDSALYLCASSLYRVLMNTEAFFGQGTRLTVV.

The chain employs TRBV6-5 and TRBJ2-1; 10 bases agree with TRBD2. The CDR3 contains 15 residues. Trimming cost V 6 bases and J 4 bases; bases outside gene matches: 6. The germline V gene has CDR1 MNHEY and CDR2 SVGAGI. CDR3 nucleotide sequence: TGTGCCAGCAGCTCCGGGACTAGCGTTTACAATGAGCAGTTCTTC. It yields the protein CASSSGTSVYNEQFF.

With regard to this clone: The sample contains more than one DNA sequence encoding this CDR3. V and J are TRBV5-1 and TRBJ2-5; D is perhaps TRBD2 (6 bases). Germline CDR1 reads SGHRS; CDR2 reads YFSETQ. This CDR3 region has 14 residues. Trimming took off 4 bases at V and 1 base at J, with 11 bases between the two ends. The CDR3 loop is CASSRGGSQETQYF. The CDR3 bases are TGCGCCAGCAGCCGGGGAGGCAGCCAAGAGACCCAGTACTTC.

The chain uses TRBV6-9 and TRBJ1-5; D uncertain. V dropped 4 bases and J dropped 4 bases, with 11 bases sitting between them. Germline V CDR1 and CDR2: MNHGY, SVAAGI. CDR3 length: 14 amino acids. CDR3 nucleotides: TGTGCCAGCAGTTCTCCCGGGGAAAATCAGCCCCAGCATTTT. Translated: CASSSPGENQPQHF.

With respect to this clone: This CDR3 is also generated by other DNA sequences in the sample. The rearrangement joins TRBV5-1 to TRBJ2-1, with 7 bases fitting TRBD2. Germline V gives CDR1 SGHRS, CDR2 YFSETQ. With V trimmed by 4 bases and J by 0 bases, 4 bases remained unmatched. The CDR3 is 15 amino acids. CDR3 in DNA: TGCGCCAGCAGCACCGGCGGGAGCTCCTACAATGAGCAGTTCTTC. Its protein product is CASSTGGSSYNEQFF.

The CDR3 DNA reads as TGTGCCAGCAGCCCGGGGGGCCTTAGTTCAGATACGCAGTATTTT. This translates into CASSPGGLSSDTQYF. The J gene is TRBJ2-3, the V gene TRBV27, with D tentatively TRBD2 (7 bases). CDR1 and CDR2 from the germline V gene are MNHEY and SMNVEV (reference sequence). CDR3 length equals 15 residues. Trimming cost V 6 bases and J 4 bases, with 17 bases left between them.

The chain recombines TRBV6-6 with TRBJ1-6; tentative D call: TRBD1 (6 bases). The germline gives CDR1 MNHNY, CDR2 SVGAGI (reference sequence). V was shortened by 10 bases and J by 8 bases, with 18 bases between the two germline ends. CDR3 length: 14 residues. The CDR3 nucleotides read TGTGCCACCGTGGCGGGGGCTGGGGATTCACCCCTCCACTTT. Its protein is CATVAGAGDSPLHF.

About this clone: The sample holds other DNA sequences that translate to the same CDR3. The V call is TRBV5-1, the J call TRBJ2-3, with 15 bases matching TRBD2. This CDR3 has 15 amino acids. Trimming took 5 bases from V and 6 from J; bases not matched to a gene: 4. Germline assignment: CDR1 SGHRS and CDR2 YFSETQ. CDR3 nucleotides: TGCGCCAGCAGAGGACTAGCGGGGGGGCCGGATACGCAGTATTTT. This translates into CASRGLAGGPDTQYF.

The chain has TRBV10-1 and TRBJ2-5, with D possibly being TRBD1 (6 bases). CDR3 length: 13 amino acids. Germline lookup yields CDR1 WNHNN and CDR2 SYGVQD (reference sequence). V lost 0 bases and J 9 bases, leaving 11 bases between the germline ends. The CDR3: CASSESRGSAQYF. Written as DNA, the CDR3 is TGCGCCAGCAGTGAGTCAAGGGGGTCGGCCCAGTACTTC.